The 5 T cell receptor beta chains given below trace back to one sample, sequenced in a study of control samples from healthy donors and cancer patients. Using immunoSEQ multiplex PCR, the repertoire was profiled, and TCRdb retains in-frame clones only, with some absent. The table has approximately 100,000 clones, around 85% seen once. The sequenced sample was PBMCs. These receptors all stem from a man in his 70s with lung cancer.

V usage is TRBV12-5 and J usage is TRBJ1-5, with D maybe TRBD1 (6 bases). This CDR3 is built from 14 residues. The V gene lost 6 bases and the J gene lost 4 bases, with 13 bases spanning the gap. CDR1 and CDR2 from the germline V gene are LGHNT and FRNRAP. The CDR3 spells CASGGRGLNQPQHF. Here the CDR3 DNA reads TGTGCTAGTGGAGGCAGGGGTCTAAATCAGCCCCAGCATTTT.

V usage is TRBV5-1 and J usage is TRBJ1-3; D call uncertain. The CDR3 covers 14 residues. Trimming stripped 0 bases from V and 0 bases from J, with 4 bases between. Germline assignment: CDR1 SGHRS and CDR2 YFSETQ. The CDR3 region is CASSLEGSGNTIYF. The CDR3, as DNA: TGCGCCAGCAGCTTGGAGGGCTCTGGAAACACCATATATTTT. The full variable domain, its missing parts supplied by reference TRBV5-1 and TRBJ1-3, is KAGVTQTPRYLIKTRGQQVTLSCSPISGHRSVSWYQQTPGQGLQFLFEYFSETQRNKGNFPGRFSGRQFSNSRSEMNVSTLELGDSALYLCASSLEGSGNTIYFGEGSWLTVV.

This chain joins TRBV30 and TRBJ2-5, with a weak D call TRBD2 (6 bases). The CDR3 has 13 residues. Germline-derived CDR1 and CDR2 are GTSNPN and SVGIG (reference sequence). Trimming took 4 bases from V and 3 from J, leaving 12 bases between them. The CDR3 DNA reads TGTGCCTGGACCCCGTCGGGGGAAGAGACCCAGTACTTC. It specifies CAWTPSGEETQYF.

The V call is TRBV30, the J call TRBJ1-3; TRBD1 matches 7 bases. CDR3 size: 15 residues. The germline V gene encodes CDR1 GTSNPN and CDR2 SVGIG (reference sequence). Trimming removed 4 bases from V and 1 base from J; junction bases left unmatched: 7. Here the CDR3 DNA reads TGTGCCTGGATGACAGGGACTCCGTCTGGAAACACCATATATTTT. Translated, it gives CAWMTGTPSGNTIYF.

CDR3 sequence: CASSTGQGTGEQYF. CDR3 sequence (DNA): TGTGCCAGCAGCACCGGACAGGGCACTGGCGAGCAGTACTTC. The gene calls are TRBV5-4 and TRBJ2-7, with 8 bases aligning to TRBD1. Germline V gene data show CDR1 as SGHNT and CDR2 as YYREEE (reference sequence). V shed 4 bases, J shed 6 bases, and the junction held 9 bases outside the gene matches. The CDR3 extends over 14 amino acids.